The 29 T cell receptor beta chains reported below all come from one sample, sequenced in a study of blood T cell repertoires in COVID-19. Clones were sequenced by immunoSEQ multiplex PCR, and TCRdb holds only the in-frame ones, with some missing. The table has some 180,000 clones, approximately 86% seen once. Sequenced material: peripheral blood. The receptors were sampled from a woman at least 80 years old with COVID-19, enrolled during active disease.

The chain combines TRBV27 with TRBJ2-1; tentative D call: TRBD2 (6 bases). The CDR3 has 12 amino acids. Germline lookup yields CDR1 MNHEY and CDR2 SMNVEV (reference sequence). Trimming stripped 6 bases from V and 3 bases from J, with 6 bases between. The CDR3 spells CASRDYYNEQFF. The CDR3 DNA is TGTGCCAGCAGGGACTACTACAATGAGCAGTTCTTC.

V is TRBV12-3 or TRBV12-4 and J is TRBJ1-2; D perhaps matches TRBD1 (6 bases). Between the trimmed V and J ends, which lost 6 bases and 8 bases, there was a span of 16 bases. This CDR3 contains 13 residues. The CDR3 spells CASSQAGGGGYTF. DNA of the CDR3: TGTGCCAGCAGCCAAGCCGGGGGGGGCGGCTACACCTTC.

The chain employs TRBV7-3 and TRBJ1-2; D is possibly TRBD1 (6 bases). CDR3 length: 14 amino acids. V was cut by 5 bases and J by 8 bases, with 18 bases left in between. Germline V lookup: CDR1 SGHTA, CDR2 FQGTGA. The DNA for the CDR3 is TGTGCCAGCAGCCCCGGCGGGGGGCGGGGCGGCTACACCTTC. It translates to CASSPGGGRGGYTF.

This sequence joins TRBV4-1 and TRBJ2-7; no firm D call. This CDR3 is 16 amino acids long. Germline V lookup: CDR1 MGHRA, CDR2 YSYEKL. The ends were cut back, 0 bases at V and 3 bases at J, with 15 bases in the middle. The CDR3 loop reads CASSQDPQAASYEQYF. The CDR3 DNA sequence: TGCGCCAGCAGCCAAGACCCTCAGGCAGCCAGCTACGAGCAGTACTTC.

This clone occurred once. The rearrangement joins TRBV3-1 (or the pseudogene TRBV3-2) to TRBJ1-2; D is undetermined. V lost 1 base and J lost 4, with 13 bases in between. The V gene's germline CDR1 is LGHDT and CDR2 YNNKEL (reference sequence). The CDR3 runs to 15 residues. The CDR3 protein is CASSQGADTIYGYTF. The CDR3 bases are TGTGCCAGCAGCCAAGGGGCTGACACAATCTATGGCTACACCTTC.

This clone was detected a few times. The rearrangement joins TRBV18 to TRBJ2-7; D not certain. This CDR3 comprises 13 residues. From germline, CDR1 is KGHSH and CDR2 LQKENI. Trimming stripped 2 bases from V and 6 bases from J, with 11 bases between. This CDR3 is CASSPTSSAEQYF. Written as DNA, the CDR3 is TGTGCCAGCTCACCAACCAGTTCCGCCGAGCAGTACTTC. The whole variable domain, filled in from reference TRBV18 and TRBJ2-7, reads NAGVMQNPRHLVRRRGQEARLRCSPMKGHSHVYWYRQLPEEGLKFMVYLQKENIIDESGMPKERFSAEFPKEGPSILRIQQVVRGDSAAYFCASSPTSSAEQYFGPGTRLTVT.

Here the CDR3 reads CASSLQGGAHTDTQYF. DNA of the CDR3: TGCGCCAGCAGCTTGCAAGGCGGGGCTCACACAGATACGCAGTATTTT. The rearrangement joins TRBV5-1 to TRBJ2-3; D perhaps matches TRBD2 (6 bases). V was trimmed by 1 base and J by 2 bases, leaving 14 bases between them. The germline CDR1 and CDR2 sequences are SGHRS and YFSETQ. The CDR3 is 16 residues long.

The chain employs TRBV27 and TRBJ1-2; D gene uncertain. The germline V gene has CDR1 MNHEY and CDR2 SMNVEV (reference sequence). V gave up 8 bases and J gave up 6 bases, with 25 bases separating them. The CDR3 is 16 amino acids. CDR3 protein: CASSPIGSRLRNGYTF. The CDR3 DNA follows: TGTGCCAGCTCACCAATTGGATCTAGGCTTAGGAATGGCTACACCTTC.

The chain has TRBV24-1 and TRBJ1-5; D might be TRBD1 (6 bases). This CDR3 has 16 residues. Looked up from germline, CDR1 is KGHDR and CDR2 is SFDVKD. V was pared by 4 bases and J by 1 base, with 13 bases between. CDR3 nucleotides: TGTGCCACCAGTGAGGACAACAGGGAGAGCAATCAGCCCCAGCATTTT. Amino acid sequence: CATSEDNRESNQPQHF.

The chain employs TRBV27 and TRBJ1-1; 9 positions agree with TRBD1. Germline CDR1 MNHEY, CDR2 SMNVEV (reference sequence). Trimming at V came to 5 bases and at J to 2 bases, leaving 15 bases not matched to a gene. This CDR3 spans 18 amino acids. CDR3 in amino acids: CASSGTGFNGQSNTEAFF. Written as DNA, the CDR3 is TGTGCCAGCAGTGGGACAGGGTTCAATGGGCAGTCAAACACTGAAGCTTTCTTT.

The V gene is TRBV6-6, the J gene TRBJ1-5, with TRBD1 matching over 7 bases. CDR3 length: 13 residues. The junction had 1 base not matched to a gene; V was cut back by 2 bases and J by 6 bases. Germline CDR1 is MNHNY and CDR2 is SVGAGI (reference sequence). CDR3 in amino acids: CASSYAGGQPQHF. The CDR3 coding sequence is TGTGCCAGCAGTTACGCAGGGGGTCAGCCCCAGCATTTT.

Concerning this clone itself: The limits of the CDR3 on the DNA are not certain, so only TCRdb's listed CDR3 is given. V gene TRBV5-1 combines with J gene TRBJ1-4. Termini included, the CDR3 measures 14 amino acids. Germline loops: CDR1 SGHRS, CDR2 YFSETQ. CDR3 region: CASSFGSGDEKLFF.

This clone was counted a few times. This sequence joins TRBV15 and TRBJ1-1; D is uncertain. In germline, CDR1 is LNHNV, CDR2 YYDKDF (reference sequence). CDR3 length: 13 residues. V lost 0 bases to trimming and J lost 11 bases, with 13 bases between them. CDR3 amino acids: CATSRDPRAEAFF. CDR3 DNA sequence: TGTGCCACCAGCAGAGATCCGAGGGCGGAGGCTTTCTTT.

The gene calls are TRBV4-1 and TRBJ2-1, with D maybe TRBD1 (7 bases). V gave up 5 bases and J gave up 5 bases, with 19 bases separating them. CDR3 length: 16 residues. Germline CDR1 reads MGHRA; CDR2 reads YSYEKL. CDR3 coding DNA: TGCGCCAGCAGCTCGTCCAGGGGGGATGCCCACAATGAGCAGTTCTTC. It encodes CASSSSRGDAHNEQFF.

This sequence joins TRBV10-1 and TRBJ2-6, with TRBD2 matching 7 bases. Germline-derived CDR1 and CDR2 are WNHNN and SYGVQD (reference sequence). The CDR3 length is 17 residues. Trimming removed 6 bases from V and 3 bases from J; junction bases left unmatched: 11. CDR3 in DNA: TGCGCCAGCAGGGCTTGGGAGGGACGTAGTGGGGCCAACGTCCTGACTTTC. Amino acid sequence: CASRAWEGRSGANVLTF.

The gene calls are TRBV3-1 (or the pseudogene TRBV3-2) and TRBJ2-5; D uncertain. CDR1 and CDR2 (germline): LGHDT, YNNKEL (reference sequence). CDR3 length equals 14 residues. V was clipped by 1 base and J by 4 bases, with 10 bases between them. CDR3 region: CASSQGRRTETQYF. The CDR3 DNA follows: TGTGCCAGCAGCCAAGGCCGGAGAACAGAGACCCAGTACTTC.

The CDR3 DNA reads as TGTGCCAGCAGCTCGACAGGGGGATCCGGTTCACCCCTCCACTTT. This translates into CASSSTGGSGSPLHF. The chain joins TRBV11-2 to TRBJ1-6; 9 nucleotides agree with TRBD1. The CDR3 is 15 amino acids. Germline CDR1 and CDR2: SGHAT and FQNNGV. The trim removed 4 bases at V and 9 bases at J, leaving 7 bases unmatched. The full variable domain, rest sourced from reference TRBV11-2 and TRBJ1-6, is EAGVAQSPRYKIIEKRQSVAFWCNPISGHATLYWYQQILGQGPKLLIQFQNNGVVDDSQLPKDRFSAERLKGVDSTLKIQPAKLEDSAVYLCASSSTGGSGSPLHFGNGTRLTVT.

This chain joins TRBV6-5 and TRBJ1-2, with D possibly being TRBD1 (6 bases). The germline V and J ends were trimmed by 5 bases and 5 bases, with 15 bases remaining between them. The CDR3 is 14 amino acids. Germline-derived CDR1 and CDR2 are MNHEY and SVGAGI. The CDR3 reads CASSQAGGLYGYTF. In DNA, the CDR3 is TGTGCCAGCAGTCAGGCCGGGGGGCTGTATGGCTACACCTTC.

This chain links TRBV7-2 with TRBJ2-7; 9 bases align to TRBD2. The CDR3 spans 14 residues. Germline loops: CDR1 SGHTA, CDR2 FQGNSA. J was trimmed by 4 bases and V by 2 bases; bases with no gene match: 3. The CDR3, as DNA: TGTGCCAGCAGCTTAACTAGCGGGCTTTACGAGCAGTACTTC. This codes for CASSLTSGLYEQYF.

This clone showed up just once. The chain combines TRBV3-1 (or the pseudogene TRBV3-2) with TRBJ1-2; D uncertain. The CDR3 length is 13 residues. Germline V gene lookup returns CDR1 LGHDT and CDR2 YNNKEL (reference sequence). Trimming pared 0 bases from V and 8 bases from J, leaving 10 bases between. DNA for the CDR3: TGTGCCAGCAGCCAAGACCCCAGAGGCGGCTACACCTTC. It translates to CASSQDPRGGYTF.

This clone was seen just once. The chain is built from TRBV27 and TRBJ2-1; 9 bases map to TRBD2. This CDR3 comprises 18 residues. Trimming took 0 bases from V and 5 from J; bases not matched to a gene: 11. The germline V gene has CDR1 MNHEY and CDR2 SMNVEV (reference sequence). CDR3 residues: CASSLSRRQRGENNEQFF. The CDR3 DNA reads TGTGCCAGCAGTTTATCTCGTCGACAGCGGGGGGAGAACAATGAGCAGTTCTTC.

The chain uses TRBV2 and TRBJ1-5, with 9 bases identical to TRBD1. Germline CDR1 is SNHLY and CDR2 is FYNNEI. After removal of 4 bases from V and 5 bases from J, the junction contained 3 bases not matched to a gene. CDR3 length: 14 amino acids. CDR3 DNA: TGTGCCAGCAGTGCGGGACAGGGCTATCAGCCCCAGCATTTT. Encoded protein: CASSAGQGYQPQHF.

The gene calls are TRBV4-2 and TRBJ1-6; no reliable D call. The CDR3 runs to 15 residues. Germline CDR1 reads LGHNA; CDR2 reads YNFKEQ. The V end lost 1 base, the J end lost 0 bases, and 4 bases lay between the germline ends. The CDR3 sequence: CASSQGSSYNSPLHF. For the CDR3, the DNA is TGTGCCAGCAGCCAAGGGAGCTCCTATAATTCACCCCTCCACTTT.

This sequence joins TRBV20-1 and TRBJ2-1; no definite D call. V was trimmed by 7 bases and J by 4 bases, leaving 8 bases between them. The germline V gene encodes CDR1 DFQATT and CDR2 SNEGSKA (reference sequence). The CDR3 totals 11 residues. This CDR3 is CSVQVYNEQFF. DNA for the CDR3: TGCAGTGTGCAGGTGTACAATGAGCAGTTCTTC.

This clone appeared a few times. This chain joins TRBV28 and TRBJ1-3; 7 nucleotides line up with TRBD1. The germline V gene encodes CDR1 MDHEN and CDR2 SYDVKM. J gave up 1 base and V 1 base, and 7 bases lay outside the gene matches. CDR3 length: 17 residues. The CDR3 loop is CASSLSGRGFSGNTIYF. The CDR3 nucleotides are TGTGCCAGCAGTTTATCGGGCAGGGGGTTTTCTGGAAACACCATATATTTT.

This sequence joins TRBV5-1 and TRBJ2-7; maybe TRBD2 (6 bases). Germline V gives CDR1 SGHRS, CDR2 YFSETQ. V dropped 7 bases and J dropped 2 bases, with 19 bases sitting between them. This CDR3 contains 15 residues. The CDR3 DNA reads TGCGCCAGCCGGTCCGTGGTTAGCGGAGCCTACGAGCAGTACTTC. This encodes CASRSVVSGAYEQYF.

The J gene is TRBJ2-3, the V gene TRBV7-9; 12 bases fit TRBD2. This CDR3 region has 15 residues. Germline V lookup: CDR1 SEHNR, CDR2 FQNEAQ (reference sequence). After removal of 5 bases from V and 5 bases from J, the junction contained 5 bases not matched to a gene. CDR3 nucleotide sequence: TGTGCCAGCAGCCAGGGGGGACTAGCGGGAGATACGCAGTATTTT. It specifies CASSQGGLAGDTQYF.

The chain uses TRBV19 and TRBJ2-1; 9 positions match TRBD2. This CDR3 has 13 residues. Germline lookup yields CDR1 LNHDA and CDR2 SQIVND (reference sequence). With 6 bases clipped from V and 10 bases from J, the junction kept 7 bases outside the gene matches. The CDR3 DNA is TGTGCCAGTAGGAGCGGGGGGCCGAGGGAGCAGTTCTTC. Its translation is CASRSGGPREQFF.

This clone was detected only a few times. The V call is TRBV12-3 or TRBV12-4, the J call TRBJ2-3; TRBD2 aligns across 9 bases. With 5 bases clipped from V and 14 bases from J, the junction kept 11 bases outside the gene matches. CDR3 size: 13 residues. The CDR3 protein is CASSLAGGLARYF. In DNA, the CDR3 is TGTGCCAGCAGTCTTGCGGGTGGACTAGCGAGGTATTTT.